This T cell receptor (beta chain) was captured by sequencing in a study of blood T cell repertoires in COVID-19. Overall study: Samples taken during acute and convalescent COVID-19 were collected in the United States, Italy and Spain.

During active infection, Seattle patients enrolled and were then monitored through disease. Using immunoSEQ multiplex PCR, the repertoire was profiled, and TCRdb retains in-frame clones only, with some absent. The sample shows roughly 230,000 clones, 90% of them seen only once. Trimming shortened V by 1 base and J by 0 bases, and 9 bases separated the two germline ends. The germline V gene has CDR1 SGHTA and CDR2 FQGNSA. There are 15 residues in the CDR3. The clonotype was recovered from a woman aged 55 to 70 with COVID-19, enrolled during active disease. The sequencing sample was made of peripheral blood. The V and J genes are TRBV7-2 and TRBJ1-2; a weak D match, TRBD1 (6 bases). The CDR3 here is CASSLDRAANYGYTF. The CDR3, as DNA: TGTGCCAGCAGCTTAGACAGGGCAGCTAACTATGGCTACACCTTC.